The 21 T cell receptor beta chains below were found in one sample sequenced in a study of T cell responses to AZD1222 COVID-19 vaccine. Here immunoSEQ multiplex PCR was the method, and the copy in TCRdb shows in-frame clones only, minus some. Among roughly 110,000 clones listed, 80% to 95% were seen once. The sequencing here drew on peripheral blood, taken 28 days after the second AZD1222 dose. These receptors were taken from an adult who received the AZD1222 COVID-19 vaccine.

This chain links TRBV7-2 with TRBJ1-2; the D is unclear. CDR1 and CDR2 from the germline V gene are SGHTA and FQGNSA. V was clipped by 3 bases and J by 8 bases, with 7 bases between them. The CDR3 has 11 residues. The CDR3 loop reads CASSFLRGYTF. The CDR3 DNA reads TGTGCCAGCAGCTTCCTACGAGGCTACACCTTC.

CDR3: CSVLGRGRSEAFF. In nucleotides, the CDR3 is TGCAGCGTCCTCGGGAGGGGGCGAAGTGAAGCTTTCTTT. V is TRBV29-1 and J is TRBJ1-1; 7 nucleotides line up with TRBD1. This CDR3 contains 13 residues. J gave up 7 bases and V 6 bases, and 11 bases lay outside the gene matches. CDR1 and CDR2 from the germline V gene are SQVTM and ANQGSEA. Combining the CDR3 with reference TRBV29-1 and TRBJ1-1 gives the whole variable domain SAVISQKPSRDICQRGTSLTIQCQVDSQVTMMFWYRQQPGQSLTLIATANQGSEATYESGFVIDKFPISRPNLTFSTLTVSNMSPEDSSIYLCSVLGRGRSEAFFGQGTRLTVV.

The rearrangement uses TRBV2 and TRBJ2-5; 9 bases fit TRBD1. Unmatched junction bases numbered 12, after V lost 8 bases and J lost 5 bases. Germline V gene sequence: CDR1 SNHLY, CDR2 FYNNEI. The length of the CDR3 is 15 residues. CDR3 bases: TGTGCCAGCTCGAGCCCGGGACAGGGAGGGGAGACCCAGTACTTC. Its translation is CASSSPGQGGETQYF.

This clone was seen ten or more times. V and J are TRBV5-1 and TRBJ2-7, with 15 bases lining up with TRBD2. V trimming: 2 bases; J trimming: 10 bases; junction bases outside the gene matches: 7. There are 15 residues in the CDR3. Germline V gene lookup returns CDR1 SGHRS and CDR2 YFSETQ. The CDR3 DNA follows: TGCGCCAGCAGCTTCGAACCGGGACTAGCGGGGGGACAGTACTTC. This sequence encodes CASSFEPGLAGGQYF. Complete variable domain (other parts from reference TRBV5-1 and TRBJ2-7): KAGVTQTPRYLIKTRGQQVTLSCSPISGHRSVSWYQQTPGQGLQFLFEYFSETQRNKGNFPGRFSGRQFSNSRSEMNVSTLELGDSALYLCASSFEPGLAGGQYFGPGTRLTVT.

This chain joins TRBV3-1 (or the pseudogene TRBV3-2) and TRBJ2-1; 14 bases map to TRBD2. CDR1 is LGHDT, CDR2 YNNKEL, per germline (reference sequence). The trim removed 4 bases at V and 7 bases at J, leaving 6 bases unmatched. The CDR3 has 16 amino acids. CDR3 amino acids: CASSRGLAGGLNEQFF. DNA of the CDR3: TGTGCCAGCAGCCGCGGACTAGCGGGAGGTTTAAATGAGCAGTTCTTC.

The chain has TRBV19 and TRBJ1-6; possible D gene TRBD1, 6 bases. The V end was cut by 10 bases, the J end by 10 bases, with 17 bases between. From germline, CDR1 is LNHDA and CDR2 SQIVND (reference sequence). The CDR3 has 13 amino acids. CDR3 protein: CATRGAGVSPLHF. CDR3 DNA: TGTGCCACAAGAGGGGCAGGGGTCTCACCCCTCCACTTT.

The chain is built from TRBV5-1 and TRBJ2-1, with 11 bases lining up with TRBD2. CDR1 is SGHRS, CDR2 YFSETQ, per germline. J was trimmed by 8 bases and V by 1 base; bases with no gene match: 8. The CDR3 has 16 residues. The CDR3 bases are TGCGCCAGCAGCTTGACTAGCGGGGGCCTTAGGGATGAGCAGTTCTTC. Translated: CASSLTSGGLRDEQFF.

This clone has a single count. The chain uses TRBV27 and TRBJ2-1; 14 nucleotides match TRBD2. Trimming at V came to 10 bases and at J to 9 bases, leaving 14 bases not matched to a gene. The CDR3 length is 16 residues. The germline gives CDR1 MNHEY, CDR2 SMNVEV (reference sequence). Written as DNA, the CDR3 is TGTGCCACAGCAAGGAAGACTAGCGGGAGGGGTGGTGAGCAGTTCTTC. Residues: CATARKTSGRGGEQFF.

The chain recombines TRBV6-5 with TRBJ2-5, with D unresolved. CDR3 length: 10 amino acids. V was pared by 5 bases and J by 2 bases, with 0 bases between. The germline V gene encodes CDR1 MNHEY and CDR2 SVGAGI. CDR3 region: CASSQETQYF. For the CDR3, the DNA is TGTGCCAGCAGTCAAGAGACCCAGTACTTC.

This clone has a single count. V and J are TRBV25-1 and TRBJ1-2; D not certain. The CDR3 consists of 15 residues. CDR1 and CDR2 (germline): MGHDK, SYGVNS. The V end was cut by 6 bases, the J end by 4 bases, with 18 bases between. The chain's CDR3 is CASSDPARELYGYTF. Written as DNA, the CDR3 is TGTGCCAGCAGCGACCCGGCAAGGGAGCTCTATGGCTACACCTTC.

V is TRBV4-2 and J is TRBJ2-2; D call uncertain. Trimming cost V 4 bases and J 5 bases, with 14 bases left between them. The CDR3 is 15 residues long. Germline lookup yields CDR1 LGHNA and CDR2 YNFKEQ. CDR3: CASSPHPIGTGELFF. The CDR3 DNA is TGTGCCAGCAGCCCACACCCCATCGGGACCGGGGAGCTGTTTTTT.

This chain connects TRBV6-1 to TRBJ1-2; TRBD1 might be the D (5 bases). The CDR3 contains 14 residues. Germline V gene data show CDR1 as MNHNS and CDR2 as SASEGT. Trimming removed 2 bases from V and 6 bases from J, with 13 bases in between. The CDR3 loop reads CASSEFGGPDGYTF. CDR3 sequence (DNA): TGTGCCAGCAGTGAATTTGGGGGACCGGATGGCTACACCTTC.

J is TRBJ2-1 and V is TRBV9, with a weak D call TRBD2 (6 bases). This CDR3 spans 15 amino acids. The germline CDR1 and CDR2 sequences are SGDLS and YYNGEE. The V end lost 4 bases, the J end lost 3 bases, and 14 bases lay between the germline ends. In nucleotides, the CDR3 is TGTGCCAGCAGCTCCGGTTTAGCGGTCTACAATGAGCAGTTCTTC. This sequence encodes CASSSGLAVYNEQFF.

The chain recombines TRBV7-6 with TRBJ2-7; 7 bases map to TRBD1. Germline CDR1 reads SGHVS; CDR2 reads FNYEAQ. V dropped 5 bases and J dropped 3; count of bases not matched to a gene: 10. The CDR3 runs 15 residues. The DNA for the CDR3 is TGTGCCAGCAGCCCTGGGGACAGATCCTTCTACGAGCAGTACTTC. Amino acids: CASSPGDRSFYEQYF.

This chain uses TRBV19 with TRBJ2-1; 9 bases map to TRBD2. CDR3 size: 16 residues. The trim removed 8 bases at V and 3 bases at J, leaving 11 bases unmatched. The germline V gene encodes CDR1 LNHDA and CDR2 SQIVND (reference sequence). In nucleotides, the CDR3 is TGTGCCAGTTCCGGCCTAGCGGGGAGCTTCTACAATGAGCAGTTCTTC. It specifies CASSGLAGSFYNEQFF.

The chain is built from TRBV6-5 and TRBJ1-5; D call uncertain. This CDR3 spans 14 amino acids. Trimming took off 2 bases at V and 1 base at J, with 6 bases between the two ends. CDR1 and CDR2 (germline): MNHEY, SVGAGI. The chain's CDR3 is CASSYADSNQPQHF. The DNA of the CDR3 is TGTGCCAGCAGTTACGCTGACAGCAATCAGCCCCAGCATTTT.

This sequence joins TRBV10-1 and TRBJ2-7, with D unclear. The germline V and J ends were trimmed by 0 bases and 5 bases, with 5 bases remaining between them. The CDR3 has 12 amino acids. The germline gives CDR1 WNHNN, CDR2 SYGVQD (reference sequence). The chain's CDR3 is CASSESPNEQYF. For the CDR3, the DNA is TGCGCCAGCAGTGAGTCCCCTAACGAGCAGTACTTC.

CDR3 sequence reads: CASSSGQESSPLHF. In DNA form, the CDR3 reads TGCGCCAGCAGCTCGGGACAGGAAAGTTCACCCCTCCACTTT. The chain joins TRBV5-1 to TRBJ1-6, with TRBD1 identical over 8 bases. Germline values: CDR1 SGHRS, CDR2 YFSETQ. This CDR3 has 14 amino acids. V trimming: 3 bases; J trimming: 9 bases; junction bases outside the gene matches: 5.

The chain has TRBV5-1 and TRBJ1-4; 8 nucleotides line up with TRBD1. The CDR3 contains 17 residues. J lost 8 bases, V lost 0 bases, and 12 bases had no gene match. Looked up from germline, CDR1 is SGHRS and CDR2 is YFSETQ. As DNA, the CDR3 is TGCGCCAGCAGCTTGGCCTCCGGCAGGGGGCGAATAGAAAAACTGTTTTTT. Its translation: CASSLASGRGRIEKLFF.

The J gene is TRBJ1-3, the V gene TRBV5-1; D not certain. Trimming removed 0 bases at V and 4 bases at J, with 11 bases between. CDR1 is SGHRS, CDR2 YFSETQ, per germline. This CDR3 is built from 15 residues. This CDR3 reads CASSLGGNIGNTIYF. CDR3 nucleotides: TGCGCCAGCAGCTTGGGTGGAAATATCGGAAACACCATATATTTT.

The gene calls are TRBV11-3 and TRBJ1-1; D call uncertain. This CDR3 is built from 13 residues. The V end lost 5 bases, the J end lost 1 base, and 8 bases lay between the germline ends. The germline V gene encodes CDR1 SGHNT and CDR2 YENEEA. CDR3 nucleotides: TGTGCCAGCAGCGTTAGAGGGAACACTGAAGCTTTCTTT. Its translation: CASSVRGNTEAFF.